This passage covers 30 T cell receptor beta chains from one sample sequenced in a study of T cells in women clearing cervical HPV infection. Assay used: immunoSEQ multiplex PCR; TCRdb lists only in-frame clones, some missing. The listing contains tens of thousands of clones. Input material: blood buffy coat. These receptors all come from a woman aged 18-69 years with a cervical HPV16 infection that either progressed to CIN3+ or cleared (not recorded which).

Of note for this clone: The observed sequence ends 3 residues before the CDR3 terminus, with the missing tail filled in from the germline J gene. This sequence joins TRBV2 and TRBJ2-1; TRBD2 aligns across 10 bases. After removal of 5 bases from V and 7 bases from J, the junction contained 8 bases not matched to a gene. Germline CDR1 and CDR2: SNHLY and FYNNEI. This CDR3 is 15 amino acids long. Incomplete CDR3 DNA: TGTGCCAGCAGTAGTCTAGCGGGAGCGTGGAATGAG. This codes for CASSSLAGAWNE. In full, the CDR3 reads CASSSLAGAWNEQFF.

Regarding this clone: The CDR3 is cut off 3 residues early in the read; its end comes from the germline J gene. The chain joins TRBV6-2 or TRBV6-3 to TRBJ1-5, with TRBD1 matching 7 bases. V shed 3 bases, J shed 4 bases, and the junction held 3 bases outside the gene matches. The CDR3 has 14 amino acids. Germline loops: CDR1 MNHEY, CDR2 SVGEGT. The sequenced CDR3 bases are TGTGCCAGCAGTTATTTCAGGGGGAATCAGCCC. Protein: CASSYFRGNQP. The complete CDR3 protein is CASSYFRGNQPQHF.

With regard to this clone: The CDR3 end falls 3 residues outside the read, so it is completed with the germline J gene. The chain carries TRBV29-1 and TRBJ1-2, with 10 bases matching TRBD1. The trim removed 7 bases at V and 7 bases at J, leaving 9 bases unmatched. The CDR3 is 13 residues long. From germline, CDR1 is SQVTM and CDR2 ANQGSEA. The CDR3 loop is CSAAGQGISGYTF. CDR3 bases read: TGCAGCGCCGCGGGACAGGGGATTTCTGGC. The variable domain in full, completed from reference TRBV29-1 and TRBJ1-2, reads SAVISQKPSRDICQRGTSLTIQCQVDSQVTMMFWYRQQPGQSLTLIATANQGSEATYESGFVIDKFPISRPNLTFSTLTVSNMSPEDSSIYLCSAAGQGISGYTFGSGTRLTVV.

Note on this clone: Read data end 3 residues before the CDR3 end; the end is taken from the germline J gene. The J gene is TRBJ2-1, the V gene TRBV29-1; no firm D call. Germline lookup yields CDR1 SQVTM and CDR2 ANQGSEA. The CDR3 is made up of 13 amino acids. Trimming removed 5 bases from V and 0 bases from J, with 8 bases in between. The chain's CDR3 is CSVQSDSYNEQFF. CDR3 bases read: TGCAGCGTTCAATCAGACTCCTACAATGAG.

For this clone: The read comes to an end 3 residues before the CDR3 does, leaving the germline J gene to fill in the end. This chain joins TRBV6-1 and TRBJ1-5; tentatively, D is TRBD1 (6 bases). The CDR3 spans 13 residues. Germline CDR1 reads MNHNS; CDR2 reads SASEGT. V was pared by 4 bases and J by 5 bases, with 9 bases between. The part of the CDR3 DNA that was read is TGTGCCAGCAGTGGACAGGCGCATCAGCCC. It translates to CASSGQAHQP. The CDR3 as a whole reads CASSGQAHQPQHF.

Details on this clone: With the read ending 3 residues before the CDR3 end, the germline J gene is used to fill in that end. The chain is built from TRBV5-8 and TRBJ2-7; D perhaps matches TRBD2 (6 bases). V was pared by 4 bases and J by 5 bases, with 19 bases between. Germline-derived CDR1 and CDR2 are SGHTS and YDEGEE. This CDR3 is built from 15 residues. The part of the CDR3 DNA that was read is TGTGCCAGCAGCGCGGGCCAGTCGGGAGTCGACGAG. Translated, it gives CASSAGQSGVDE. The complete CDR3 reads CASSAGQSGVDEQYF.

About this clone: With the read ending 3 residues before the CDR3 end, the germline J gene is used to fill in that end. The chain uses TRBV5-1 and TRBJ1-2, with 10 bases fitting TRBD1. Germline values: CDR1 SGHRS, CDR2 YFSETQ. This CDR3 has 15 amino acids. Incomplete CDR3 DNA: TGCGCCAGCAGCTTGATTCCGGGACAGGGGCCCGGC. This sequence encodes CASSLIPGQGPG. The entire CDR3 is CASSLIPGQGPGYTF.

Details on this clone: The read stops 3 residues short of the end of the CDR3; the missing end is completed from the germline J gene. The sample has other DNA sequences that encode this CDR3 too. V usage is TRBV4-1 and J usage is TRBJ2-6, with D perhaps TRBD1 (5 bases). The germline V gene encodes CDR1 MGHRA and CDR2 YSYEKL. The CDR3 runs 15 residues. V was pared by 4 bases and J by 4 bases, with 11 bases between. The chain's CDR3 is CASSPRDTGANVLTF. CDR3 DNA, as far as it was read: TGCGCCAGCAGCCCCAGGGATACAGGGGCCAACGTC.

About this clone: With the read ending 3 residues before the CDR3 end, the germline J gene is used to fill in that end. The rearrangement uses TRBV20-1 and TRBJ2-3, with 9 positions matching TRBD2. Looked up from germline, CDR1 is DFQATT and CDR2 is SNEGSKA (reference sequence). This CDR3 contains 16 residues. J was trimmed by 1 base and V by 1 base; bases with no gene match: 6. CDR3 sequence reads: CSARAFQREGTDTQYF. The part of the CDR3 DNA that was read is TGCAGTGCTAGAGCTTTCCAGCGGGAGGGCACAGATACG.

This clone registers medium-sized by frequency. The missing CDR3 end, 3 residues past where the read stops, is filled in from the germline J gene. This rearrangement joins TRBV14 to TRBJ2-1, with a weak D call TRBD2 (6 bases). V lost 4 bases and J 6 bases, leaving 13 bases between the germline ends. This CDR3 comprises 14 residues. Germline V gene lookup returns CDR1 SGHDN and CDR2 FVKESK. CDR3 amino acids: CASSPQRVGNEQFF. The DNA read from the CDR3 is TGTGCCAGCAGCCCCCAGCGGGTAGGCAATGAG. Complete variable domain (other parts from reference TRBV14 and TRBJ2-1): EAGVTQFPSHSVIEKGQTVTLRCDPISGHDNLYWYRRVMGKEIKFLLHFVKESKQDESGMPNNRFLAERTGGTYSTLKVQPAELEDSGVYFCASSPQRVGNEQFFGPGTRLTVL.

On this clone: The junction and the germline gene differ at one end; a read error may be behind it. The read ends 3 residues shy of where the CDR3 ends; the end is completed using the germline J gene. The chain carries TRBV2 and TRBJ2-1, with D possibly being TRBD1 (8 bases). CDR3 length equals 14 residues. CDR1 is SNHLY, CDR2 FYNNEI, per germline. The CDR3: CASTEEQGGNEQFF. The DNA read from the CDR3 is TGTGCCAGCACTGAAGAACAGGGGGGGAATGAG.

Points on this clone: The read gets to within 3 residues of the CDR3 end, and the germline J gene fills in the rest. This rearrangement joins TRBV20-1 to TRBJ1-1, with TRBD1 identical over 9 bases. Germline V CDR1 and CDR2: DFQATT, SNEGSKA (reference sequence). V lost 3 bases and J lost 6; bases outside the gene matches: 14. The CDR3 contains 16 residues. CDR3 region: CSASPFSGTGNAEAFF. The covered CDR3 bases are TGCAGTGCTAGCCCTTTTTCCGGGACAGGGAATGCTGAA.

Details on this clone: The read halts 3 residues ahead of the CDR3 end, with the missing end drawn from the germline J gene. The chain employs TRBV5-1 and TRBJ1-1, with no clear D. CDR3 length: 13 amino acids. V lost 4 bases, J lost 7 bases, and 14 bases lay in between. Germline assignment: CDR1 SGHRS and CDR2 YFSETQ. Here the CDR3 reads CASSPLRVGEAFF. The DNA read from the CDR3 is TGCGCCAGCAGCCCGCTGAGGGTTGGTGAA.

A word on this clone: The DNA ends 3 residues before the CDR3 does, and the rest of the CDR3 is filled in from the germline J gene. This chain uses TRBV7-2 with TRBJ1-6; no firm D call. Germline CDR1 SGHTA, CDR2 FQGNSA. V lost 0 bases and J lost 12, with 9 bases in between. The CDR3 runs to 13 residues. Here the CDR3 reads CASSLAGSGPLHF. The CDR3 DNA, read in part, is TGTGCCAGCAGCTTAGCCGGATCGGGACCC.

A word on this clone: The read is 3 residues too short to cover the CDR3 end, so that end is filled in from the germline J gene. The chain is built from TRBV13 and TRBJ2-3, with TRBD2 matching over 7 bases. The germline gives CDR1 PRHDT, CDR2 FYEKMQ (reference sequence). The CDR3 totals 15 residues. Germline trimming cut 4 bases from V and 7 bases from J; bases unmatched to any gene: 11. The CDR3: CASSSPRTSLYTQYF. The CDR3 DNA, read in part, is TGTGCCAGCAGCTCCCCCCGGACTAGTCTTTATACG.

On this clone itself: The read gets to within 3 residues of the CDR3 end, and the germline J gene fills in the rest. V and J are TRBV5-1 and TRBJ1-2, with 7 bases lining up with TRBD1. Unmatched junction bases numbered 1, after V lost 3 bases and J lost 2 bases. This CDR3 is 13 amino acids long. CDR1 SGHRS and CDR2 YFSETQ come from the germline V gene. The CDR3: CASSSGQNYGYTF. The covered CDR3 bases are TGCGCCAGCAGCTCGGGACAGAACTATGGC.

Points on this clone: The sequence runs out 3 residues before the end of the CDR3; the remainder is reconstructed from the germline J gene. J is TRBJ2-1 and V is TRBV5-6, with 7 bases matching TRBD2. The CDR3 length is 13 residues. Germline lookup yields CDR1 SGHDT and CDR2 YYEEEE. V was pared by 0 bases and J by 9 bases, with 3 bases of the junction left unmatched. The CDR3 DNA, read in part, is TGTGCCAGCAGCTTGGAGGCTAGCGGTGAG. Its protein product is CASSLEASGE. In full, the CDR3 is CASSLEASGEQFF.

About this clone: The read terminates 3 residues ahead of where the CDR3 ends, so the germline J gene completes it. V and J are TRBV20-1 and TRBJ2-5; 7 positions agree with TRBD1. This CDR3 is built from 15 residues. Germline V gene sequence: CDR1 DFQATT, CDR2 SNEGSKA (reference sequence). V shed 5 bases, J shed 4 bases, and the junction held 13 bases outside the gene matches. Partial CDR3 DNA: TGCAGTGCTCCCCAACATGGCAGGGGGTCAGAGACC. Protein sequence: CSAPQHGRGSET. The CDR3 in its entirety is CSAPQHGRGSETQYF.

Regarding this clone: The missing CDR3 end, 3 residues past where the read stops, is filled in from the germline J gene. V and J are TRBV9 and TRBJ2-3; 7 nucleotides agree with TRBD2. Germline V gives CDR1 SGDLS, CDR2 YYNGEE. This CDR3 is 19 amino acids long. The trim removed 7 bases at V and 1 base at J, leaving 21 bases unmatched. CDR3 DNA, as far as it was read: TGTGCCAGCGCCACCTATTTGCGGGAGTGCGAGGAAGGCACAGATACG. Residues: CASATYLRECEEGTDT. The complete CDR3 protein is CASATYLRECEEGTDTQYF.

On this clone itself: From the germline J gene comes the end of the CDR3, since the read stops 3 residues before it. The genes are TRBV4-2 and TRBJ2-7; 7 bases are shared with TRBD2. The trim removed 1 base at V and 4 bases at J, leaving 4 bases unmatched. Germline V lookup: CDR1 LGHNA, CDR2 YNFKEQ. The CDR3 has 14 residues. CDR3 amino acids: CASSQGAGAYEQYF. The part of the CDR3 DNA that was read is TGTGCCAGCAGCCAAGGGGCGGGAGCATACGAG.

Concerning this clone itself: The missing CDR3 end, 3 residues past where the read stops, is filled in from the germline J gene. The gene calls are TRBV20-1 and TRBJ2-1; 13 bases fit TRBD2. In germline, CDR1 is DFQATT, CDR2 SNEGSKA (reference sequence). Trimming removed 3 bases from V and 0 bases from J; junction bases left unmatched: 14. The CDR3 is made up of 20 amino acids. Incomplete CDR3 DNA: TGCAGTGCTAGTTTGACCCCAACTAGCGGGGGGGGCAGCTCCTACAATGAG. Translation: CSASLTPTSGGGSSYNE. The full CDR3 is CSASLTPTSGGGSSYNEQFF.

Turning to this clone: The read terminates 3 residues ahead of where the CDR3 ends, so the germline J gene completes it. The gene calls are TRBV29-1 and TRBJ2-1; 8 bases map to TRBD2. V lost 4 bases and J lost 9; bases outside the gene matches: 8. CDR1 and CDR2 from the germline V gene are SQVTM and ANQGSEA. The CDR3 length is 13 residues. CDR3 DNA (partial): TGCAGCGTTGCCCTCTCGGGGGGGGGTGAG. It yields the protein CSVALSGGGE. The full CDR3 protein is CSVALSGGGEQFF.

Incomplete CDR3 DNA: TGTGCCAGCAGCTCTCAGGGGCGCCCCGGAAACATT. It encodes CASSSQGRPGNI. The CDR3 in its entirety is CASSSQGRPGNIQYF. V and J are TRBV7-2 and TRBJ2-4; tentatively, D is TRBD1 (6 bases). The read ends 3 residues shy of where the CDR3 ends; the end is completed using the germline J gene. With 4 bases removed from V and 6 bases from J, the gap between germline ends came to 16 bases. In germline, CDR1 is SGHTA, CDR2 FQGNSA. This CDR3 spans 15 amino acids.

Details on this clone: The read comes to an end 3 residues before the CDR3 does, leaving the germline J gene to fill in the end. The chain links TRBV19 to TRBJ2-5, with 14 bases aligning to TRBD2. The CDR3 extends over 16 amino acids. The germline V gene encodes CDR1 LNHDA and CDR2 SQIVND (reference sequence). V shed 3 bases, J shed 4 bases, and the junction held 4 bases outside the gene matches. The covered CDR3 bases are TGTGCCAGTAGTATGGGGACTAGCGGGAGAGGAGAGACC. This encodes CASSMGTSGRGET. The CDR3, in full, reads CASSMGTSGRGETQYF.

Of note for this clone: The read terminates 3 residues ahead of where the CDR3 ends, so the germline J gene completes it. V usage is TRBV19 and J usage is TRBJ2-2; 9 bases align to TRBD1. This CDR3 is 15 amino acids long. Losses at the gene ends were 4 bases for V and 1 base for J; bases not matched to a gene: 1. Germline CDR1 LNHDA, CDR2 SQIVND (reference sequence). The DNA read from the CDR3 is TGTGCCAGTAGTAGGGACAGGGTGAACACCGGGGAG. It is translated as CASSRDRVNTGE. The CDR3 as a whole reads CASSRDRVNTGELFF. Using reference TRBV19 and TRBJ2-2 for the parts outside the CDR3, the full variable domain is DGGITQSPKYLFRKEGQNVTLSCEQNLNHDAMYWYRQDPGQGLRLIYYSQIVNDFQKGDIAEGYSVSREKKESFPLTVTSAQKNPTAFYLCASSRDRVNTGELFFGEGSRLTVL.

Concerning this clone itself: The sequenced fragment ends 3 residues before the CDR3 boundary, so the rest is inferred from the germline J gene. The gene calls are TRBV30 and TRBJ1-2, with D uncertain. Trimming removed 1 base from V and 3 bases from J, with 9 bases in between. The CDR3 length is 13 residues. CDR1 is GTSNPN and CDR2 is SVGIG in the germline V gene (reference sequence). The covered CDR3 bases are TGTGCCTGGAGTGAGGGCCTTCACTATGGC. Translated, it gives CAWSEGLHYG. The whole CDR3 protein reads CAWSEGLHYGYTF.

To note about this clone: Read sequence stops 3 residues before the CDR3 end, and the germline J gene provides the missing end. The genes are TRBV28 and TRBJ1-4, with 8 bases matching TRBD1. The CDR3 has 14 amino acids. From germline, CDR1 is MDHEN and CDR2 SYDVKM. The junction had 4 bases not matched to a gene; V was cut back by 6 bases and J by 4 bases. The CDR3 spells CASSRQGNNEKLFF. The DNA read from the CDR3 is TGTGCCAGCAGCAGACAGGGGAATAATGAAAAA.

As regards this clone: The CDR3 end falls 3 residues outside the read, so it is completed with the germline J gene. In the same sample, other DNA sequences code for this CDR3. The rearrangement links TRBV5-4 to TRBJ1-1; D might be TRBD1 (6 bases). CDR3 size: 14 residues. In germline, CDR1 is SGHNT, CDR2 YYREEE (reference sequence). This CDR3 is CASSSPGHPPEAFF. CDR3 DNA, as far as it was read: TGTGCCAGCAGCAGCCCGGGACACCCGCCCGAA.

With respect to this clone: The DNA ends 3 residues before the CDR3 does, and the rest of the CDR3 is filled in from the germline J gene. This chain uses TRBV28 with TRBJ2-3; unclear D gene. CDR1 is MDHEN, CDR2 SYDVKM, per germline. This CDR3 has 18 residues. Trimming took 8 bases from V and 0 from J, leaving 24 bases between them. The sequenced CDR3 bases are TGTGCCAGCTCCCGCCTACAGCTCCAGTTTACTAGCACAGATACG. Its protein is CASSRLQLQFTSTDT. The CDR3 in its entirety is CASSRLQLQFTSTDTQYF.

In regard to this clone: Coverage ceases 3 residues before the CDR3 finishes, and the germline J gene fills in the end. The gene calls are TRBV20-1 and TRBJ2-7; 9 bases agree with TRBD2. The ends lost 0 bases at V and 4 bases at J; junction bases unmatched: 7. The CDR3 runs 15 residues. Per germline, CDR1 DFQATT and CDR2 SNEGSKA (reference sequence). The covered CDR3 bases are TGCAGTGCTAGAGATCTGACTAGCGGAACTTACGAG. This codes for CSARDLTSGTYE. The whole CDR3 is CSARDLTSGTYEQYF.